The 5 T cell receptor beta chains presented below share a single source sample, sequenced in a study of T cell responses to AZD1222 COVID-19 vaccine (dated by TCRdb to the early 2020s). What this sample's time point label stands for: baseline before first vaccination. Libraries came from the immunoSEQ multiplex PCR assay. TCRdb holds this immuneACCESS table with in-frame rearrangements only. Some clones are missing; in checked studies, unresolved V genes explain under half, and the rest has no known cause. This sample has 120,000 or so clones in its table, and 88% of those were observed once. Over 1.5% of the sample is taken by the ten largest. This specimen consisted of peripheral blood, obtained on day 0 of AZD1222 vaccination. These receptors were collected from an adult in good health.

V gene TRBV4-1 combines with J gene TRBJ1-5; tentative D call: TRBD1 (6 bases). Trimming took 1 base from V and 2 from J, leaving 12 bases between them. The CDR3 length is 16 residues. Germline assignment: CDR1 MGHRA and CDR2 YSYEKL. CDR3: CASSQGAGARNQPQHF. The CDR3 DNA is TGCGCCAGCAGCCAAGGTGCGGGGGCGCGCAATCAGCCCCAGCATTTT.

The CDR3 reads CAWSPRSQPRTEAFF. The CDR3 DNA reads as TGTGCCTGGAGCCCGAGGTCCCAACCCCGCACTGAAGCTTTCTTT. The J gene is TRBJ1-1, the V gene TRBV30; no clear D. The CDR3 is 15 amino acids. V was clipped by 3 bases and J by 4 bases, with 18 bases between them. Germline-derived CDR1 and CDR2 are GTSNPN and SVGIG (reference sequence).

V and J are TRBV6-5 and TRBJ1-5, with TRBD1 identical over 7 bases. V was pared by 7 bases and J by 6 bases, with 9 bases of the junction left unmatched. Per germline, CDR1 MNHEY and CDR2 SVGAGI. The length of the CDR3 is 14 residues. The CDR3 DNA follows: TGTGCCAGCACCCCGAAACAGGGGATTCAGCCCCAGCATTTT. It translates to CASTPKQGIQPQHF.

V usage is TRBV5-1 and J usage is TRBJ2-2, with D hard to call. Germline values: CDR1 SGHRS, CDR2 YFSETQ. V was shortened by 6 bases and J by 5 bases, with 14 bases between the two germline ends. This CDR3 has 14 residues. The CDR3 is CASTQERVTGELFF. DNA of the CDR3: TGCGCCAGCACGCAGGAGAGAGTAACCGGGGAGCTGTTTTTT.

The genes are TRBV7-2 and TRBJ2-7; D uncertain. This CDR3 spans 13 amino acids. The V gene's germline CDR1 is SGHTA and CDR2 FQGNSA. V dropped 1 base and J dropped 7 bases, with 11 bases sitting between them. For the CDR3, the DNA is TGTGCCAGCAGCTTAGGACCAACTACGGAGCAGTACTTC. Protein: CASSLGPTTEQYF.